This T cell receptor beta chain was captured by sequencing in a study of T cells after yellow fever vaccination. This clonotype was counted only a few times. As yet, its antigen is unknown. As TCR cDNA was made by 5'RACE template switching, a universal primer site and UMIs were added. TCRdb reanalysed the 5' RACE reads using MiXCR and keeps one entry per CDR3 protein. The sample has some 600,000 distinct CDR3 sequences, around 12% seen once. The CDR3 has 18 residues. V lost 4 bases to trimming and J lost 2 bases; unmatched junction nucleotides: 10. Germline-derived CDR1 and CDR2 are SGHTA and FQGTGA. Study results and limitations: Post-booster repertoires contained most primary-vaccination clones again (96% CD4, about 88% CD8). The appearance of a small share of clonotypes in both CD4 and CD8 compartments was observed. Researchers report a weaker secondary response that nonetheless peaked faster, day 5 versus 15.

This sequence originates from a young man who received the YFV17D yellow fever vaccine. This rearrangement joins TRBV7-3 to TRBJ2-6, with 8 nucleotides matching TRBD1. Sequenced material: PBMCs, taken on the day of the yellow fever booster vaccination. The CDR3 loop is CASSSLGQEGPGANVLTF. The CDR3 nucleotides read TGTGCCAGCAGCTCCCTGGGACAGGAGGGGCCTGGGGCCAACGTCCTGACTTTC.